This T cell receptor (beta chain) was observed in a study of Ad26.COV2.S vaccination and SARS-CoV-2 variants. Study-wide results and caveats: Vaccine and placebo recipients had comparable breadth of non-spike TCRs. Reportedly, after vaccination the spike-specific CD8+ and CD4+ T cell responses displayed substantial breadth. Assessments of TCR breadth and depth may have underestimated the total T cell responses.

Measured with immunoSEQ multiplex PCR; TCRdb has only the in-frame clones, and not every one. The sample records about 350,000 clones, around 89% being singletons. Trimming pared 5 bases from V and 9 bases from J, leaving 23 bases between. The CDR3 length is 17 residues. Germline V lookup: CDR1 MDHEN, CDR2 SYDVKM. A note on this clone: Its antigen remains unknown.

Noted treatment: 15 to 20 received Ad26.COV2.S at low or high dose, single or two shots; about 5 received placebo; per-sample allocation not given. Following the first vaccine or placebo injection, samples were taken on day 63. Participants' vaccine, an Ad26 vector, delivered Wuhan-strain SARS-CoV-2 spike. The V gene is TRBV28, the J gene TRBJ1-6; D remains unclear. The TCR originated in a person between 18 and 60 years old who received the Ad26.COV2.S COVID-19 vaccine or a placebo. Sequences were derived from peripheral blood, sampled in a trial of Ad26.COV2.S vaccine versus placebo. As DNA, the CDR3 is TGTGCCAGCAGTACTCTGACGGGGTACCTCGGGTCTTCACCCCTCCACTTT. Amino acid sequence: CASSTLTGYLGSSPLHF.